These 2 T cell receptor beta chains came from one sample sequenced in a study of human T cells and chemical hapten exposure (dated by TCRdb to 2020 to 2023). The meaning of the sample's time point label: patch test 1, 2 weeks after DPC sensitization. The treatment or condition label on this specimen signifies: therapeutic diphenylcyclopropenone sensitization with weekly scalp DPC. Library creation used RACE. The data were produced on a NextSeq 500. The public reads were quality trimmed at Q25 with fastp and then assembled into clones with MiXCR by TCRdb, keeping productive beta chains. Rows matching on CDR3 protein sequence are summarized as one entry with the most common DNA and genes. For this sample there are more than 65,000 distinct CDR3 sequences; 10% appear just once. The ten most abundant clones make up 1.4% of the sample. Sequenced material: whole blood, taken in connection with sensitization to the hapten diphenylcyclopropenone (DPC). Every receptor here comes from a woman in her 50s with alopecia areata. Some clones in this sample may be carry-over from other donors' samples.

The chain carries TRBV7-3 and TRBJ2-3, with D possibly TRBD2 on 6 matching bases. The CDR3 sequence is 16 residues long. CDR1 and CDR2 from the germline V gene are SGHTA and FQGTGA. V was cut by 6 bases and J by 4 bases, with 20 bases left in between. Here the CDR3 DNA reads TGTGCCAGCAGTAAAGCCGGAGGGAGCATGGCAGATACGCAGTATTTT. Translated: CASSKAGGSMADTQYF.

This chain connects TRBV19 to TRBJ2-7; 9 bases map to TRBD1. The junction had 14 bases not matched to a gene; V was cut back by 5 bases and J by 3 bases. Germline CDR1 reads LNHDA; CDR2 reads SQIVND (reference sequence). This CDR3 spans 17 amino acids. Here the CDR3 reads CASSVDRGSSLYYEQYF. For the CDR3, the DNA is TGTGCCAGTAGTGTGGACAGGGGATCCTCTCTTTACTACGAGCAGTACTTC.